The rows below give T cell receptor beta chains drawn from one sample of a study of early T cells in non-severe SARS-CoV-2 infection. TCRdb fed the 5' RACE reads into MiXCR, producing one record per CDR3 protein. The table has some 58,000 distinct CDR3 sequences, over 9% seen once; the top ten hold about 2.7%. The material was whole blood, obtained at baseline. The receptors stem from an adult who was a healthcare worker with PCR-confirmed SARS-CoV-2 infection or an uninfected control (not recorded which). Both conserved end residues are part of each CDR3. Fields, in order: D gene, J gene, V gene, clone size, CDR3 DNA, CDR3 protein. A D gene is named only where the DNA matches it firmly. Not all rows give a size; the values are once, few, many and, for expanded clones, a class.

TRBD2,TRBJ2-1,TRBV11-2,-,TGTGCCAGCAGAACGGGGGGGCCCTCCTACAATGAGCAGTTCTTC,CASRTGGPSYNEQFF
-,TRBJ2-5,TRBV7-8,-,TGTGCCAGCAGCATCGGGACTCAAGAGACCCAGTACTTC,CASSIGTQETQYF
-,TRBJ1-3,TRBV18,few,TGTGCCAGCTCGCCGGACAACTCTGGAAACACCATATATTTT,CASSPDNSGNTIYF
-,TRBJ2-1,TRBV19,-,TGTGCCAGTAGGCTTGGCTCGCAAAACTCCTACAATGAGCAGTTCTTC,CASRLGSQNSYNEQFF
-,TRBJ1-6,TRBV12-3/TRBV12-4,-,TGTGCCAGCAGTTTAAGGCAAGGGGTCCCCCTCCACTTT,CASSLRQGVPLHF
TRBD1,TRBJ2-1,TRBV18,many,TGTGCCAGCTCATCTGCCGGGACAGGGGGCTACAATGAGCAGTTCTTC,CASSSAGTGGYNEQFF
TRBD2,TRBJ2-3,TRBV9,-,TGTGCCAGCAGCCCGCGAGGGGCGGGGGGGCCGCATACGCAGTATTTT,CASSPRGAGGPHTQYF
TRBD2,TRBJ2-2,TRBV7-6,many,TGTGCCAGCAGCGGGACTAGCGGGGCTACCGGGGAGCTGTTTTTT,CASSGTSGATGELFF
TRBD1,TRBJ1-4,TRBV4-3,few,TGCGCCAGCAGCCAAGGCCCCCAAGCCGGGACAGGGGATGAAAAACTGTTTTTT,CASSQGPQAGTGDEKLFF
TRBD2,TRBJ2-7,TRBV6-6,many,TGTGCCAGCAGGCTAGCGGGGGGGCCGTACGAGCAGTACTTC,CASRLAGGPYEQYF
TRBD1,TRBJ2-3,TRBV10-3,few,TGTGCCATCAGCAGGAAGCAGGGGGTGGCAGATACGCAGTATTTT,CAISRKQGVADTQYF